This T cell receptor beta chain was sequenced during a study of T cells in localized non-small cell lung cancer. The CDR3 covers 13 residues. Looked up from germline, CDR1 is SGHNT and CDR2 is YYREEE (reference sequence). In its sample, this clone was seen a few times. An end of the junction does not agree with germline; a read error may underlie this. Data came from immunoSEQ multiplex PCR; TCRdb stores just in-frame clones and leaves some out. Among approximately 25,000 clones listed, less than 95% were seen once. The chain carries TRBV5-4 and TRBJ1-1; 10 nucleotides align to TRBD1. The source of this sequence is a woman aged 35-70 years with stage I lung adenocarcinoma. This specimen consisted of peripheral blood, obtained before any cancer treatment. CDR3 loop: CASSLVGDRGQTF. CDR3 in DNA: TGTGCCAGCAGCTTGGTTGGGGACAGGGGACAAACCTTT.